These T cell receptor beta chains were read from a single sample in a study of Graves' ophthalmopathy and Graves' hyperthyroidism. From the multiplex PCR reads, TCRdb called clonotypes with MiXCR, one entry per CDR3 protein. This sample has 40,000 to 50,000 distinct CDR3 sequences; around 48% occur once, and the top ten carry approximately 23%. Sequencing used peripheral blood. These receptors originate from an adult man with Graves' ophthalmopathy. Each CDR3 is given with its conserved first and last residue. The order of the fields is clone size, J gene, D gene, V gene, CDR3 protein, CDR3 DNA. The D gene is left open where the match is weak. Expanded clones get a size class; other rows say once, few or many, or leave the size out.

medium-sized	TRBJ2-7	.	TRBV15	CATSRDLSEQYF	TGTGCCACCAGCAGAGATCTCTCCGAGCAGTACTTC
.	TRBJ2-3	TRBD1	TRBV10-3	CAISAILGDSRPSEASTDTQYF	TGTGCCATCAGTGCCATTCTCGGGGACAGCCGCCCCTCCGAGGCATCCACAGATACGCAGTATTTT
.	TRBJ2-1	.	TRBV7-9	CASSAVRGNEQFF	TGTGCCAGCAGCGCAGTCAGGGGCAATGAGCAGTTCTTC
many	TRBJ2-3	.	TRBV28	CASRGEGSSGTDTQYF	TGTGCCAGCAGGGGGGAAGGGTCCAGTGGCACAGATACGCAGTATTTT
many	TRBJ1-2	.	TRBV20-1	CSASDPNYGYTF	TGCAGTGCTAGTGACCCTAACTATGGCTACACCTTC
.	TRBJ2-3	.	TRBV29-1	CSVEGGPTDTQYF	TGCAGCGTTGAAGGCGGACCCACAGATACGCAGTATTTT
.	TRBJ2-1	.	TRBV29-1	CSVRDYNEQFF	TGCAGCGTTCGGGACTACAATGAGCAGTTCTTC
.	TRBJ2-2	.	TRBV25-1	CASSLLATGELFF	TGTGCCAGCAGCTTATTGGCTACCGGGGAGCTGTTTTTT
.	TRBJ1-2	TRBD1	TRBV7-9	CASSLDPDRVQAYGYTF	TGTGCCAGCAGCTTAGATCCGGACAGGGTCCAAGCCTATGGCTACACCTTC
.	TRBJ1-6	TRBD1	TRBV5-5	CASSNEGAISPLHF	TGTGCCAGCAGCAATGAGGGGGCAATTTCACCCCTCCACTTT
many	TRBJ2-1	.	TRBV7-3	CASSLLRGTNEQFF	TGTGCCAGCAGCTTACTTAGGGGAACCAATGAGCAGTTCTTC
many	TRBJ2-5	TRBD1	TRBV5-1	CASSSGQGVGETQYF	TGCGCCAGCAGCTCCGGACAGGGGGTAGGAGAGACCCAGTACTTC
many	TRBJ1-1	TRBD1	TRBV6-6	CASSTQGAEAFF	TGTGCCAGCAGCACACAGGGGGCGGAAGCTTTCTTT
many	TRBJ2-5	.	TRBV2	CASSAGQNQETQYF	TGTGCCAGCAGCGCGGGACAAAACCAAGAGACCCAGTACTTC
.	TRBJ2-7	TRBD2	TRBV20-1	CSAGLAGKSYEQYF	TGCAGTGCTGGACTAGCGGGCAAGTCCTACGAGCAGTACTTC
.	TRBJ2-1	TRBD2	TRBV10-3	CAISESRLAGVGYNEQFF	TGTGCCATCAGTGAGTCGCGACTAGCGGGAGTGGGGTACAATGAGCAGTTCTTC
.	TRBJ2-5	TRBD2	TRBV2	CASSAGAGGQETQYF	TGTGCCAGCAGTGCCGGGGCGGGAGGCCAAGAGACCCAGTACTTC
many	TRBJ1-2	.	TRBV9	CASSLGDPTYGYTF	TGTGCCAGCAGCCTAGGGGACCCCACCTATGGCTACACCTTC
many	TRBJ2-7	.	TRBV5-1	CASSFPGEPYEQYF	TGCGCCAGCAGCTTCCCAGGGGAACCCTACGAGCAGTACTTC
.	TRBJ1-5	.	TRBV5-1	CASSLEGSRNQPQHF	TGCGCCAGCAGCTTGGAGGGCAGTCGCAATCAGCCCCAGCATTTT
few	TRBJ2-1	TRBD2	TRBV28	CASSSPLGVGGNEQFF	TGTGCCAGCAGTTCCCCGCTAGGGGTCGGGGGGAATGAGCAGTTCTTC
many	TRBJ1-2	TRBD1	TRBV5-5	CASSPEGIRGGGYTF	TGTGCCAGCAGCCCGGAAGGGATCAGGGGGGGAGGCTACACCTTC
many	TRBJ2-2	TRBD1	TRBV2	CASEQGVTGELFF	TGTGCCAGCGAACAGGGGGTTACCGGGGAGCTGTTTTTT
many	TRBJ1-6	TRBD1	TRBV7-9	CASSLGGRQGASPLHF	TGTGCCAGCAGCTTGGGGGGGCGGCAGGGGGCTTCACCCCTCCACTTT
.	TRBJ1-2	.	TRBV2	CASSGTANNYGYTF	TGTGCCAGCAGTGGGACAGCAAATAACTATGGCTACACCTTC
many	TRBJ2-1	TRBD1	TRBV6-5	CASSRQGPYNEQFF	TGTGCCAGCAGCCGACAGGGGCCATACAATGAGCAGTTCTTC
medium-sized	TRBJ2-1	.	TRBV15	CATSRDRGAGNEQFF	TGTGCCACCAGCAGAGATCGAGGGGCAGGGAATGAGCAGTTCTTC
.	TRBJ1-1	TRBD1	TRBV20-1	CSAGKGALNTEAFF	TGCAGTGCTGGGAAGGGGGCTTTGAACACTGAAGCTTTCTTT
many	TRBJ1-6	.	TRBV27	CASSFRGIHSPLHF	TGTGCCAGCAGTTTTCGGGGGATACATTCACCCCTCCACTTT
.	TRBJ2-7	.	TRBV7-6	CASSLAAGTGELGEQYF	TGTGCCAGCAGCTTAGCTGCGGGGACCGGGGAGCTGGGCGAGCAGTACTTC
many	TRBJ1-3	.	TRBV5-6	CASSLVLTPGQINSGNTIYF	TGTGCCAGCAGCTTGGTCCTAACGCCGGGACAAATAAACTCTGGAAACACCATATATTTT
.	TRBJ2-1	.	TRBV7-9	CASSFGDSSYNEQFF	TGTGCCAGCAGCTTTGGCGACAGCTCCTACAATGAGCAGTTCTTC